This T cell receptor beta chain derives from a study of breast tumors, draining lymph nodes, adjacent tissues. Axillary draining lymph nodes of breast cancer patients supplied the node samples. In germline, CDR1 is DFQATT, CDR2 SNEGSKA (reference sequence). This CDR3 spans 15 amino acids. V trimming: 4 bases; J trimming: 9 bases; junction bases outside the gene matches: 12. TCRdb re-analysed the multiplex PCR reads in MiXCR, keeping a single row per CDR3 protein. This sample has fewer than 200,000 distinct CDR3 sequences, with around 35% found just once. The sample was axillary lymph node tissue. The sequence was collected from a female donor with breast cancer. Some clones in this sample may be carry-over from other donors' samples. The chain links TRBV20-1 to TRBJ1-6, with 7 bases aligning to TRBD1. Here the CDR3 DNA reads TGCAGTGCTACCGACAGGGACAGTCGCACTTCACCCCTCCACTTT. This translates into CSATDRDSRTSPLHF.